A selection of T cell receptor beta chains follows, all from one sample in a study of PD-L1 blockade in urothelial cancer. TCRdb's copy holds only in-frame clones and misses some; the assay was immunoSEQ multiplex PCR. The sample carries tens of thousands of clones, around 84% recorded once. Specimen: PBMCs, collected around atezolizumab (anti-PD-L1) treatment. These receptors originate from a man in his sixties or seventies with urothelial cancer. CDR3s include the opening cysteine and the closing phenylalanine or tryptophan.

V,J,CDR3
TRBV28,TRBJ1-5,CASSFSSNQPQHF
TRBV7-9,TRBJ2-1,CASSLGGVEASYNEQFF
TRBV4-2,TRBJ1-3,CASSQERARSGNTIYF
TRBV27,TRBJ2-2,CASRTLSSVENTGELFF
TRBV11-2,TRBJ2-1,CASRAGLGHNEQFF
TRBV5-8,TRBJ2-6,CASSLYRGLSGANVLTF
TRBV19,TRBJ1-1,CASNLDRGRNTEAFF
TRBV28,TRBJ2-5,CASSRGASGTQYF
TRBV7-3,TRBJ2-2,CASSPTSGTTGELFF
TRBV14,TRBJ2-7,CASSPAGYEQYF
TRBV28,TRBJ2-2,CASSLRAWGRELFF
TRBV10-1,TRBJ2-1,CASRLTSSSEQFF
TRBV11-2,TRBJ2-5,CASSLDRGRVLSGGTQYF
TRBV5-1,TRBJ2-5,CASSFPGQVETQYF
TRBV5-1,TRBJ2-3,CASSLAGLGGDTQYF
TRBV11-2,TRBJ2-1,CASSSEPGLAKYNEQFF
TRBV27,TRBJ1-2,CASSRNRETYGYTF
TRBV21-1,TRBJ2-3,CASSKRSRDSTDTQYF
TRBV28,TRBJ1-4,CASSSAVANEKLFF
TRBV7-2,TRBJ2-6,CASSLVLPGANVLTF
TRBV6-5,TRBJ1-2,CASSYRDSLSNYGYTF
TRBV4-1,TRBJ1-2,CASSQDPGLYGYTF
TRBV15,TRBJ2-1,CATSRTSGTVDEQFF
TRBV18,TRBJ2-7,CASSPPGTGALYEQYF
TRBV7-2,TRBJ2-5,CASSSWDSGAQYF
TRBV19,TRBJ1-2,CASHGTWNNYGYTF
TRBV11-2,TRBJ2-3,CASSLQLSDTQYF
TRBV30,TRBJ2-5,CAWSRGLETQYF
TRBV11-2,TRBJ2-2,CASSIANTGELFF
TRBV28,TRBJ1-4,CASSLPGLNEKLFF
TRBV2,TRBJ2-2,CASRRTSRTGELFF
TRBV2,TRBJ1-1,CASTQNTEAFF
TRBV9,TRBJ2-2,CASSVRQGREAGELFF
TRBV14,TRBJ2-7,CASSQDPAGVSEQYF
TRBV7-8,TRBJ1-3,CASSRRGSGNTIYF
TRBV6-5,TRBJ1-1,CASSAPSGREAFF
TRBV19,TRBJ2-4,CASTRGQGNIQYF
TRBV5-1,TRBJ1-1,CASSLPRDSIPEAFF
TRBV19,TRBJ2-7,CASSRTGGAVYEQYF
TRBV5-1,TRBJ1-5,CASSFGTGGNNQPQHF
TRBV7-3,TRBJ2-1,CASSSRSGRAGNEQFF
TRBV7-2,TRBJ2-7,CASSSGLAGHEQYF
TRBV19,TRBJ1-3,CASSIAASSGNTIYF
TRBV6-1,TRBJ2-1,CATSSGSPLYEQFF
TRBV7-2,TRBJ2-7,CASSPNYEQYF
TRBV29-1,TRBJ2-1,CSVASGRPRNEQFF
TRBV21-1,TRBJ2-6,CASSKDLRRSGANVLTF
TRBV28,TRBJ2-5,CASMSTGGQETQYF
TRBV5-6,TRBJ2-5,CASSLRSLGQRSETQYF
TRBV5-8,TRBJ1-5,CASSLEISTYSNQPQHF
TRBV28,TRBJ2-1,CASLPTGTSPRVEQFF
TRBV10-2,TRBJ2-7,CASSDGAGGPYEQYF
TRBV7-2,TRBJ2-3,CASSLASGQGTDTQYF
TRBV11-2,TRBJ2-1,CASSFRTTPLYNEQFF
TRBV11-2,TRBJ1-1,CASSGREGWNTEAFF
TRBV7-8,TRBJ2-1,CASRDNYAGRDNEQFF
TRBV14,TRBJ2-5,CASSQAQIQETQYF
TRBV19,TRBJ2-5,CASSPERGRGETQYF
TRBV7-8,TRBJ2-1,CASSPRGGGRASYNEQFF